This TCR beta chain is from a study of T cells in narcolepsy. The wider study: Donors had narcolepsy type 1 or type 2, or were healthy controls.

Points from the study as a whole: Autoreactive HCRT-specific and TRIB2-specific clonotypes were marked in same-patient CSF-versus-blood CD4+ comparisons. Blood of same and different patients, but not healthy controls, reportedly held recurring autoreactive clonotypes. In some patient and control memory CD4+ samples, autoreactive clones were absent.

Of note for this clone: Its antigen is undetermined. The junction shows a germline mismatch at one end, possibly a read error.

Sequenced by immunoSEQ multiplex PCR; TCRdb stores in-frame clones only, minus some. The sample records about 40,000 clones, approximately 89% being singletons. Sequenced: CD45RA- memory CD4+ T cells from PBMCs. This sequence originates from a human donor with narcolepsy.

CDR3 coding DNA: TGTGCTAGCAGCCTAGAATCGGCGGGGGGCCAAGAGACCCAGTACTTC. It specifies CASSLESAGGQETQYF. The rearrangement joins TRBV7-7 to TRBJ2-5; 8 bases agree with TRBD2. The CDR3 is 16 amino acids. Germline CDR1 is SSHAT and CDR2 is FNYEAQ (reference sequence).